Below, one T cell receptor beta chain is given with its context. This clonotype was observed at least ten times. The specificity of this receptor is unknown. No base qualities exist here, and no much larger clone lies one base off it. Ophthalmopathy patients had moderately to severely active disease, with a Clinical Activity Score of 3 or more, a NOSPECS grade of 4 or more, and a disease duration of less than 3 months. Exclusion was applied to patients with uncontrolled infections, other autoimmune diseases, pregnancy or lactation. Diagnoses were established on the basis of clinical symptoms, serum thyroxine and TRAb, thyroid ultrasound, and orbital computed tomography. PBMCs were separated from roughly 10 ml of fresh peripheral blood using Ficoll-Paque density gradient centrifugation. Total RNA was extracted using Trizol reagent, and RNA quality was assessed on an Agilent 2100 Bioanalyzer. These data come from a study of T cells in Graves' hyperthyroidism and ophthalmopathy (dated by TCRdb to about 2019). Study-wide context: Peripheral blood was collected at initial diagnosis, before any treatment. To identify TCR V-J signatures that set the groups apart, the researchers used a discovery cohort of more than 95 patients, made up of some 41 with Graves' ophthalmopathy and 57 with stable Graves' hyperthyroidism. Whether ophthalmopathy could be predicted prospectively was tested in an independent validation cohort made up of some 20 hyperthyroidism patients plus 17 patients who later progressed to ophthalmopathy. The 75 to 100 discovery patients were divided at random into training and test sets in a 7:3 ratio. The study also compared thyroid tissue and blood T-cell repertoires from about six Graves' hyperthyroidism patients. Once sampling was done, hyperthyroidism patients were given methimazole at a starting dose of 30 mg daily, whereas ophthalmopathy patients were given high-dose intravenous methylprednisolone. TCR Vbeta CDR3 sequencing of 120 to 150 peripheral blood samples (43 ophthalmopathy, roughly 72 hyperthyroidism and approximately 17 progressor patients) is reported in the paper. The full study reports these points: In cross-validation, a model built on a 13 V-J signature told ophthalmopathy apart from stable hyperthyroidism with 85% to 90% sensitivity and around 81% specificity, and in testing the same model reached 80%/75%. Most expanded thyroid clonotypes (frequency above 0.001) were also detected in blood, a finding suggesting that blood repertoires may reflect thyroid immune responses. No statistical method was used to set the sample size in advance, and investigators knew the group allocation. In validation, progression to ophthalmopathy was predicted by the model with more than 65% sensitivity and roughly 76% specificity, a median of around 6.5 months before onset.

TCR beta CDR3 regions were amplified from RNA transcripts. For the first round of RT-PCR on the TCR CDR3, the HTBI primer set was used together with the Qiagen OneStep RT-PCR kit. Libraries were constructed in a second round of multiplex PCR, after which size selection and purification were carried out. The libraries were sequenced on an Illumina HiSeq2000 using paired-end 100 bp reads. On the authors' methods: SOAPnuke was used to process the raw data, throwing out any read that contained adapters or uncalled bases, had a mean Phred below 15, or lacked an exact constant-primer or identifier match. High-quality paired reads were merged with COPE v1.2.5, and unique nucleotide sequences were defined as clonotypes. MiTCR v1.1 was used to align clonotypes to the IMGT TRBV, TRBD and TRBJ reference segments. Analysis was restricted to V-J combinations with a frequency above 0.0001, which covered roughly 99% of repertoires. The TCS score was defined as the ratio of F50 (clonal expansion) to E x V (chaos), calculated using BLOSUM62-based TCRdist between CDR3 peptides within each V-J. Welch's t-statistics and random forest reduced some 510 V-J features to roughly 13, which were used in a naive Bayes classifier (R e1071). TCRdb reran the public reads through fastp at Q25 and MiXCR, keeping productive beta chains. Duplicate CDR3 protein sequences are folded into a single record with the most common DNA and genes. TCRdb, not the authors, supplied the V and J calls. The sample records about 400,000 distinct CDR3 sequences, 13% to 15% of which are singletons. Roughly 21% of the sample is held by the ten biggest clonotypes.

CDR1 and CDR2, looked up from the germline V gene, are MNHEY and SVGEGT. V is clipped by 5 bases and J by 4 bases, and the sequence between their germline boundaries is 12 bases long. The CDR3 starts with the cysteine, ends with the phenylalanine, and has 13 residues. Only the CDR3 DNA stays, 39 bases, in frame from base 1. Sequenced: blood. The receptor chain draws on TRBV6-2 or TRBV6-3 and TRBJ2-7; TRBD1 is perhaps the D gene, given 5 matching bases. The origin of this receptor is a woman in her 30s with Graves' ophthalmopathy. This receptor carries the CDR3 CASSRVQGYEQYF. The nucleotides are TGTGCCAGCAGTCGCGTCCAGGGTTACGAGCAGTACTTC.